These 5 T cell receptor beta chains were sequenced from one sample in a study of blood T cell repertoires in COVID-19. Sequenced by immunoSEQ multiplex PCR; TCRdb stores in-frame clones only, minus some. The sample yields around 190,000 clones, less than 90% seen once. Sequencing was done on a sample of peripheral blood. These receptors all come from a man between 25 and 39 years old with acute or convalescent COVID-19.

Written as DNA, the CDR3 is TGTGCCAGCAGCTTACTCAGGGGTAGCTTCACTGAAGCTTTCTTT. It is translated as CASSLLRGSFTEAFF. V is TRBV5-6 and J is TRBJ1-1; maybe TRBD1 (6 bases). The CDR3 runs 15 residues. Germline-derived CDR1 and CDR2 are SGHDT and YYEEEE. Trimming cost V 2 bases and J 4 bases, with 15 bases left between them.

DNA for the CDR3: TGTGCCGTACTAGCGGGTGGGTGGAACACCGGGGAGCTGTTTTTT. This sequence encodes CAVLAGGWNTGELFF. This sequence joins TRBV30 and TRBJ2-2; 9 bases map to TRBD2. The CDR3 consists of 15 residues. V dropped 8 bases and J dropped 1; count of bases not matched to a gene: 8. Germline CDR1 reads GTSNPN; CDR2 reads SVGIG (reference sequence).

The chain carries TRBV20-1 and TRBJ1-2; D not certain. CDR3 length: 11 residues. V was shortened by 0 bases and J by 6 bases, with 5 bases between the two germline ends. Germline V gives CDR1 DFQATT, CDR2 SNEGSKA (reference sequence). In DNA, the CDR3 is TGCAGTGCTAGAGAGAGTCATGGCTACACCTTC. Amino acid sequence: CSARESHGYTF.

This chain links TRBV28 with TRBJ1-3, with 8 bases fitting TRBD1. This CDR3 comprises 14 residues. V gave up 7 bases and J gave up 4 bases; unmatched junction bases: 6. Germline V gene sequence: CDR1 MDHEN, CDR2 SYDVKM. In DNA, the CDR3 is TGTGCCAGCATGCTGACAGGGGTAGGAAACACCATATATTTT. Its translation is CASMLTGVGNTIYF.

The V gene is TRBV19, the J gene TRBJ1-5; D perhaps matches TRBD1 (5 bases). Trimming left V 4 bases short and J 10 bases short, with 14 bases between. The CDR3 extends over 13 amino acids. Germline V gives CDR1 LNHDA, CDR2 SQIVND (reference sequence). The CDR3 loop reads CASSKPPGGPQHF. For the CDR3, the DNA is TGTGCCAGTAGTAAGCCCCCCGGGGGTCCCCAGCATTTT.